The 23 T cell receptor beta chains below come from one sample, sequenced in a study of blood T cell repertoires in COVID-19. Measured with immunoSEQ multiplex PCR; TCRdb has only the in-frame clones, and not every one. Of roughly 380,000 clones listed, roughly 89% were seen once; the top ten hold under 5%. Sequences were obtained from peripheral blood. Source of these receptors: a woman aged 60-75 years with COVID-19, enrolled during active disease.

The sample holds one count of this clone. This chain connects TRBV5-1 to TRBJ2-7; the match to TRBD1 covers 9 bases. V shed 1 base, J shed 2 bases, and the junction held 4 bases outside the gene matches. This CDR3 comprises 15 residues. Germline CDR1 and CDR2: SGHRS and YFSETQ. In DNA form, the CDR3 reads TGCGCCAGCAGCTTGTCGGGACAGGGAACCTACGAGCAGTACTTC. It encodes CASSLSGQGTYEQYF.

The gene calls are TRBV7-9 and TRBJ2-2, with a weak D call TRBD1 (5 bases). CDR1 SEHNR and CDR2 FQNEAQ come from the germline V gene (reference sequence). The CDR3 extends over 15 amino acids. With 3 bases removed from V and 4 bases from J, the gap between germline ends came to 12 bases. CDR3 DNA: TGTGCCAGCAGCTTCGACAGTCGCCTCACCGGGGAGCTGTTTTTT. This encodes CASSFDSRLTGELFF. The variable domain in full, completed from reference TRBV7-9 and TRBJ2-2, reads DTGVSQNPRHKITKRGQNVTFRCDPISEHNRLYWYRQTLGQGPEFLTYFQNEAQLEKSRLLSDRFSAERPKGSFSTLEIQRTEQGDSAMYLCASSFDSRLTGELFFGEGSRLTVL.

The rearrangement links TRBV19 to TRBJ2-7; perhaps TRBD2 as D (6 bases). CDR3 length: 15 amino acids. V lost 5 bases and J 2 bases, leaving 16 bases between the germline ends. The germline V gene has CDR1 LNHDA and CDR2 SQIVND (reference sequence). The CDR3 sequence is CASSPRGDFPYEQYF. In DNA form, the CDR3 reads TGTGCCAGTAGTCCCCGAGGGGACTTCCCCTACGAGCAGTACTTC.

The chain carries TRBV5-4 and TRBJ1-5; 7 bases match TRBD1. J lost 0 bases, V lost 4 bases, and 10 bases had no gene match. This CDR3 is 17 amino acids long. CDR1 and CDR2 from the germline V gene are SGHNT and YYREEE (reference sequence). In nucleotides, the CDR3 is TGTGCCAGCAGCCTCACGACAGGGCCAGATAGCAATCAGCCCCAGCATTTT. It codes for CASSLTTGPDSNQPQHF.

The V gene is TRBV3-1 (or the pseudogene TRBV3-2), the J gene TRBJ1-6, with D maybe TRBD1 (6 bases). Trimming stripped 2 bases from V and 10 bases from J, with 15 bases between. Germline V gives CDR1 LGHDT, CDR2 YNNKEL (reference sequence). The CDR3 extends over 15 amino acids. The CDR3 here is CASSQLSQGFSPLHF. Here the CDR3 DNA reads TGTGCCAGCAGCCAATTGTCGCAGGGGTTCTCACCCCTCCACTTT.

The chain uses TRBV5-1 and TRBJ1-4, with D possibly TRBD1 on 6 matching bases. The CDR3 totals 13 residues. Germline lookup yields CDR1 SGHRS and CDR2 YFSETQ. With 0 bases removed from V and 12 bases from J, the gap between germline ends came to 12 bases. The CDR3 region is CASSLEVRGELFF. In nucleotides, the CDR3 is TGCGCCAGCAGCTTGGAGGTCAGGGGCGAACTGTTTTTT.

CDR3 nucleotide sequence: TGTGCCACCAGTGATCCGTCCCGGGACAGCAACGAGCAGTACTTC. It encodes CATSDPSRDSNEQYF. This sequence joins TRBV24-1 and TRBJ2-7, with TRBD1 matching over 7 bases. Germline CDR1 KGHDR, CDR2 SFDVKD. The CDR3 is 15 amino acids. The V segment lost 3 bases and the J segment 5 bases; nucleotides outside the gene matches: 9.

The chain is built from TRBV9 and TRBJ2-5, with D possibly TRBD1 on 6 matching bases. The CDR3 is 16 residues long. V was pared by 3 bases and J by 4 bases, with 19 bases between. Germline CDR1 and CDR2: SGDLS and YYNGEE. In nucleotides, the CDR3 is TGTGCCAGCAGCGCCGTACCCCAGGGGCTTGGAGAGACCCAGTACTTC. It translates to CASSAVPQGLGETQYF.

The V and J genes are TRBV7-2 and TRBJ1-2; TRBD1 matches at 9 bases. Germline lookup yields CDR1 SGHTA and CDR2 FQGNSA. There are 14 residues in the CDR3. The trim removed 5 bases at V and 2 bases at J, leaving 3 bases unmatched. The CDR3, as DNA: TGTGCCAGCAGCCACACAGGGGGCAACTATGGCTACACCTTC. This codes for CASSHTGGNYGYTF.

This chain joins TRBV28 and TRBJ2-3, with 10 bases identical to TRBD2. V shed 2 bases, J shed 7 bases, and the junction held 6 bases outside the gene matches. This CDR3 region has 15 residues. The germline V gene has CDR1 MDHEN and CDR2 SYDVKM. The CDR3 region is CASSLGTSGTNTQYF. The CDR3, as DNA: TGTGCCAGCAGTTTAGGTACTAGCGGGACCAATACGCAGTATTTT.

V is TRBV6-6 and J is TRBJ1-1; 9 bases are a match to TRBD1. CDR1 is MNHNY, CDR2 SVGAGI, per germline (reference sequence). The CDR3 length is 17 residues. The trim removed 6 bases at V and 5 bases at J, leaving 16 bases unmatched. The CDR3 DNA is TGTGCCAGCAGCCGACAGGGGGGTAGACGGGGTGAAACTGAAGCTTTCTTT. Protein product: CASSRQGGRRGETEAFF.

CDR3 loop: CASSFWTGDYEQYF. The CDR3 DNA reads TGTGCCAGCAGCTTCTGGACAGGGGACTACGAGCAGTACTTC. J is TRBJ2-7 and V is TRBV7-8, with 9 nucleotides matching TRBD1. Germline lookup yields CDR1 SGHVS and CDR2 FQNEAQ. This CDR3 has 14 amino acids. V lost 3 bases, J lost 3 bases, and 3 bases stayed unmatched.

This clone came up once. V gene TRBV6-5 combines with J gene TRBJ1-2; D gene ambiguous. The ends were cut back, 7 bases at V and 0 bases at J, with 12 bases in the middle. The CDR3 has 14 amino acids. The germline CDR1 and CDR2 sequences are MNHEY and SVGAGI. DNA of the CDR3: TGTGCCAGCACCCCCTCGGTAACTAACTATGGCTACACCTTC. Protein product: CASTPSVTNYGYTF.

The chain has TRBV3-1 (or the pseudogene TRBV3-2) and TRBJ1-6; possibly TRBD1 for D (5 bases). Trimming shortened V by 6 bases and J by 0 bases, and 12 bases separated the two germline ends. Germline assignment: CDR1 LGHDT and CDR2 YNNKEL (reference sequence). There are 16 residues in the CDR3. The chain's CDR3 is CASRHWDFSYNSPLHF. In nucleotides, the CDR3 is TGTGCCAGCAGGCACTGGGACTTCTCCTATAATTCACCCCTCCACTTT.

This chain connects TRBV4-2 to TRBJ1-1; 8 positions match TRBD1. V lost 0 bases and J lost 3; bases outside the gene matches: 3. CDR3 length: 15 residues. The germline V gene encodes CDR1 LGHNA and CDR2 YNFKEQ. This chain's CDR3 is CASSQEMDRDTEAFF. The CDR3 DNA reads TGTGCCAGCAGCCAAGAAATGGACAGGGACACTGAAGCTTTCTTT.

The CDR3 protein is CASSPGQSGNTIYF. The DNA of the CDR3 is TGTGCCAGCAGCCCGGGACAAAGTGGAAACACCATATATTTT. The chain links TRBV14 to TRBJ1-3, with D perhaps matching TRBD1 (6 bases). V lost 4 bases and J 3 bases, leaving 10 bases between the germline ends. Germline V lookup: CDR1 SGHDN, CDR2 FVKESK. This CDR3 has 14 residues.

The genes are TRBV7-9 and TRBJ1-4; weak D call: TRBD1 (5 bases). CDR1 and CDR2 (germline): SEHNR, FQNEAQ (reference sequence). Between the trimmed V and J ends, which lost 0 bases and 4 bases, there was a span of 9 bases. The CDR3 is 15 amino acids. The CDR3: CASSLAMGLNEKLFF. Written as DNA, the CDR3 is TGTGCCAGCAGCTTAGCGATGGGGCTTAATGAAAAACTGTTTTTT.

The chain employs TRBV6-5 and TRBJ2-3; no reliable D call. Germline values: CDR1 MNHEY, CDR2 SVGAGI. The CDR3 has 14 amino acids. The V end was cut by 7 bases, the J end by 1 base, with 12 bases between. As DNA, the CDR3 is TGTGCCAGCACCCCCCACCGGGGCACAGATACGCAGTATTTT. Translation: CASTPHRGTDTQYF.

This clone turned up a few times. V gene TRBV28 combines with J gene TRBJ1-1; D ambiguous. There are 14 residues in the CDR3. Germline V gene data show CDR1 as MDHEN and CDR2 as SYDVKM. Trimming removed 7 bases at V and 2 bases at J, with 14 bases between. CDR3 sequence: CASTPPRYNTEAFF. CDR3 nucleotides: TGTGCCAGCACCCCCCCGCGTTATAACACTGAAGCTTTCTTT.

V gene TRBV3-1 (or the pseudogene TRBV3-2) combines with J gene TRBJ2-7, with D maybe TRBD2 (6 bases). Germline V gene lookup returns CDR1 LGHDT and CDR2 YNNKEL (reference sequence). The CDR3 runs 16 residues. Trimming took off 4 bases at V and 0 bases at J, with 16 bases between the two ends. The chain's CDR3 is CASSLGLYGSSYEQYF. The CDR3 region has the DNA TGTGCCAGCAGCCTAGGTTTATACGGGAGCTCCTACGAGCAGTACTTC.

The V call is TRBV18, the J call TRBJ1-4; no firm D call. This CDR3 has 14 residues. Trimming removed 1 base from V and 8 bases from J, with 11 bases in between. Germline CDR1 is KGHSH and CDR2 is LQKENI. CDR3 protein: CASSPRAPKEKLFF. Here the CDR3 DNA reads TGTGCCAGCTCACCACGGGCTCCCAAGGAAAAACTGTTTTTT.

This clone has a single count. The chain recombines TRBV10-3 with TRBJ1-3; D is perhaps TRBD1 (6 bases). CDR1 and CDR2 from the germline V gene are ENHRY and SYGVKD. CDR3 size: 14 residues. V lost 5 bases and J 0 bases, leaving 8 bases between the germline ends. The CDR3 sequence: CAISPDSSGNTIYF. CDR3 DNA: TGTGCCATCAGTCCGGACAGCTCTGGAAACACCATATATTTT.

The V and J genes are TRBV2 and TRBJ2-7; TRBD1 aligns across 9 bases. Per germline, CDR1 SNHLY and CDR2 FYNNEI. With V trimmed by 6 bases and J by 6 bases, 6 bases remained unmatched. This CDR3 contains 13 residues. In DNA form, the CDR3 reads TGTGCCAGCAGGCCGGGACAGGGCGCCGAGCAGTACTTC. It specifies CASRPGQGAEQYF. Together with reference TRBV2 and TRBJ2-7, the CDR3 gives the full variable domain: EPEVTQTPSHQVTQMGQEVILRCVPISNHLYFYWYRQILGQKVEFLVSFYNNEISEKSEIFDDQFSVERPDGSNFTLKIRSTKLEDSAMYFCASRPGQGAEQYFGPGTRLTVT.